Sequencing of this T cell receptor (beta chain) was carried out in a study of neurological immune-mediated disorders. Overall study context: Multiple sclerosis patients numbering some 34 comprised around 31 relapsing-remitting and 3 secondary progressive patients. Study conclusions and caveats: While HTLV-1-associated myelopathy showed the greatest TCR clonal expansion, multiple sclerosis showed the least, falling below healthy controls.

TCRdb reanalysed the 5' RACE reads using MiXCR and keeps one entry per CDR3 protein. Of around 66,000 distinct CDR3 sequences listed, about 5.1% were seen once; the top ten hold roughly 2%. This clonotype has ten or more counts. The antigen is not known. V gave up 3 bases and J gave up 10 bases; unmatched junction bases: 14. This CDR3 spans 15 amino acids. Germline CDR1 reads SGHKS; CDR2 reads YYEKEE (reference sequence). The unsorted libraries originated from 2 million PBMCs that had been stored at -80 C. The sequence was obtained from a woman in her 70s with multiple sclerosis. The material sequenced was PBMCs. The gene calls are TRBV5-5 and TRBJ1-1; 8 nucleotides agree with TRBD1. CDR3 sequence reads: CASSSGQGGSDRAFF. DNA for the CDR3: TGTGCCAGCAGCTCTGGACAGGGAGGTTCGGATCGAGCTTTCTTT. The whole variable domain, remainder taken from reference TRBV5-5 and TRBJ1-1, is DAGVTQSPTHLIKTRGQQVTLRCSPISGHKSVSWYQQVLGQGPQFIFQYYEKEERGRGNFPDRFSARQFPNYSSELNVNALLLGDSALYLCASSSGQGGSDRAFFGQGTRLTVV.